This is a list of T cell receptor beta chains from one sample in a study of cytomegalovirus exposure and HLA in healthy donors. The repertoire was sequenced with immunoSEQ multiplex PCR; TCRdb's copy has only in-frame clones and lacks some. Here the sample spans 170,000 or so clones, 60% to 80% being singletons. Material for sequencing was PBMCs. Receptors originate from a woman in her 50s in good health and CMV-seropositive. Both conserved end residues are part of each CDR3. Fields, in order: V gene, J gene, D gene, clone size, CDR3 DNA, CDR3 protein. A D gene is named only where the DNA matches it firmly. Not every row has a clone size; where given, it reads once, few, many or a size class.

V gene: TRBV2
J gene: TRBJ2-3
D gene: .
clone size: .
CDR3 DNA: TGTGCCAGCAGTGAAAGAGGGGGGGCCACAGATACGCAGTATTTT
CDR3 protein: CASSERGGATDTQYF

V gene: TRBV5-4
J gene: TRBJ1-6
D gene: TRBD1
clone size: .
CDR3 DNA: TGTGCCAGCAGCCTAGGACAGGGGAGCCCCGCACCCCTCCACTTT
CDR3 protein: CASSLGQGSPAPLHF

V gene: TRBV7-6
J gene: TRBJ1-4
D gene: .
clone size: .
CDR3 DNA: TGTGCCAGCAGCTACAGGATGACTAATGAAAAACTGTTTTTT
CDR3 protein: CASSYRMTNEKLFF

V gene: TRBV19
J gene: TRBJ2-3
D gene: TRBD2
clone size: .
CDR3 DNA: TGTGCCAGTAGTTCTAGACTAGCGGGGGGGATAACAGATACGCAGTATTTT
CDR3 protein: CASSSRLAGGITDTQYF

V gene: TRBV7-9
J gene: TRBJ2-3
D gene: TRBD2
clone size: .
CDR3 DNA: TGTGCCAGCAGCTTTAGCGGGGCCGGGGATACGCAGTATTTT
CDR3 protein: CASSFSGAGDTQYF

V gene: TRBV9
J gene: TRBJ1-3
D gene: .
clone size: .
CDR3 DNA: TGTGCCAGCAGTAGACAGACAGGAACTCAAGGAGAGGCTGGAAACACCATATATTTT
CDR3 protein: CASSRQTGTQGEAGNTIYF

V gene: TRBV7-9
J gene: TRBJ2-7
D gene: TRBD2
clone size: few
CDR3 DNA: TGTGCCAGCGGCTATACGGGGGGCTACGAGCAGTACTTC
CDR3 protein: CASGYTGGYEQYF

V gene: TRBV4-1
J gene: TRBJ1-5
D gene: TRBD1
clone size: .
CDR3 DNA: TGCGCCAGCAGCCAAGATCGGGTCCGGGACAGGGGGCCCGATCAGCCCCAGCATTTT
CDR3 protein: CASSQDRVRDRGPDQPQHF

V gene: TRBV6-1
J gene: TRBJ1-4
D gene: .
clone size: .
CDR3 DNA: TGTGCCAGCGAACGGAGTGAAAATGAAAAACTGTTTTTT
CDR3 protein: CASERSENEKLFF

V gene: TRBV27
J gene: TRBJ1-1
D gene: .
clone size: .
CDR3 DNA: TGTGCCAGCAGTTTTTCCATGAACACTGAAGCTTTCTTT
CDR3 protein: CASSFSMNTEAFF

V gene: TRBV27
J gene: TRBJ1-6
D gene: .
clone size: .
CDR3 DNA: TGTGCCAGCAGTCTCCGTACCGGACAGAAAGGTTCACCCCTCCACTTT
CDR3 protein: CASSLRTGQKGSPLHF

V gene: TRBV4-1
J gene: TRBJ2-7
D gene: .
clone size: few
CDR3 DNA: TGCGCCAGCAGCCAAGATACGAGGGTAGGCGAGCAGTACTTC
CDR3 protein: CASSQDTRVGEQYF

V gene: TRBV5-1
J gene: TRBJ1-6
D gene: .
clone size: .
CDR3 DNA: TGCGCCAGCAATGAACCAGGGGCTAATTCACCCCTCCACTTT
CDR3 protein: CASNEPGANSPLHF

V gene: TRBV11-2
J gene: TRBJ2-7
D gene: TRBD2
clone size: once
CDR3 DNA: TGTGCCAGCAGCCACTGGACTAGCGGCAGCTCCTACGAGCAGTACTTC
CDR3 protein: CASSHWTSGSSYEQYF

V gene: TRBV30
J gene: TRBJ1-5
D gene: .
clone size: .
CDR3 DNA: TGTGCCTGGAGTGCGGGATGGGATCAGCCCCAGCATTTT
CDR3 protein: CAWSAGWDQPQHF

V gene: TRBV7-9
J gene: TRBJ2-1
D gene: TRBD2
clone size: .
CDR3 DNA: TGTGCCAGCAGCCCCTGGAGCGGGGGGCGCAATGAGCAGTTCTTC
CDR3 protein: CASSPWSGGRNEQFF

V gene: TRBV7-3
J gene: TRBJ2-7
D gene: .
clone size: few
CDR3 DNA: TGTGCCAGCAGTACAGCCTACGAGCAGTACTTC
CDR3 protein: CASSTAYEQYF

V gene: TRBV12-5
J gene: TRBJ2-1
D gene: TRBD2
clone size: .
CDR3 DNA: TGTGCTAGTGGTTTGGCTGGACTAGCGAAAGGGCGGAATGAGCAGTTCTTC
CDR3 protein: CASGLAGLAKGRNEQFF

V gene: TRBV5-1
J gene: TRBJ2-3
D gene: .
clone size: .
CDR3 DNA: TGCGCCAGCAGCTTGGTGCTGGGGCGTAGCACAGATACGCAGTATTTT
CDR3 protein: CASSLVLGRSTDTQYF

V gene: TRBV7-6
J gene: TRBJ2-5
D gene: TRBD1
clone size: .
CDR3 DNA: TGTGCCAGCAGCCTAGACAGGGCCCCCGGGGAGACCCAGTACTTC
CDR3 protein: CASSLDRAPGETQYF

V gene: TRBV18
J gene: TRBJ1-5
D gene: TRBD1
clone size: .
CDR3 DNA: TGTGCCAGCTCACCATCCAGGGGGGGCAATCAGCCCCAGCATTTT
CDR3 protein: CASSPSRGGNQPQHF

V gene: TRBV21-1
J gene: TRBJ2-3
D gene: .
clone size: .
CDR3 DNA: TGTGCCAGCAGCCGACAGGCCCCTAGCACAGATACGCAGTATTTT
CDR3 protein: CASSRQAPSTDTQYF

V gene: TRBV4-2
J gene: TRBJ2-7
D gene: .
clone size: .
CDR3 DNA: TGTGCCAGCAGCCAACCTCTCCTTCGGGGGTACGAGCAGTACTTC
CDR3 protein: CASSQPLLRGYEQYF

V gene: TRBV7-6
J gene: TRBJ2-5
D gene: TRBD2
clone size: .
CDR3 DNA: TGTGCCAGCAGCATAGAGCGGGGGGAAGAGACCCAGTACTTC
CDR3 protein: CASSIERGEETQYF

V gene: TRBV2
J gene: TRBJ2-2
D gene: TRBD1
clone size: once
CDR3 DNA: TGTGCCAGCAGTCGGACAGGGGGCCGAGCTTCGAACACCGGGGAGCTGTTTTTT
CDR3 protein: CASSRTGGRASNTGELFF

V gene: TRBV14
J gene: TRBJ2-3
D gene: TRBD2
clone size: once
CDR3 DNA: TGTGCCAGCAGCCAAGATCCGGGGACTAGCGTTGGTCTCGGAGCAGATACGCAGTATTTT
CDR3 protein: CASSQDPGTSVGLGADTQYF

V gene: TRBV6-5
J gene: TRBJ1-3
D gene: TRBD1
clone size: .
CDR3 DNA: TGTGCCAGCAGAGTGGAGACAGGGTCTGGAAACACCATATATTTT
CDR3 protein: CASRVETGSGNTIYF

V gene: TRBV7-8
J gene: TRBJ2-2
D gene: .
clone size: .
CDR3 DNA: TGTGCCAGCAGCAGGGGCACGAACACCGGGGAGCTGTTTTTT
CDR3 protein: CASSRGTNTGELFF

V gene: TRBV6-1
J gene: TRBJ2-7
D gene: TRBD1
clone size: .
CDR3 DNA: TGTGCCAGCCGGACAGGGGGCAAAGACGAGCAGTACTTC
CDR3 protein: CASRTGGKDEQYF

V gene: TRBV13
J gene: TRBJ1-4
D gene: .
clone size: .
CDR3 DNA: TGTGCCAGCCGCTCAGAGGCCGATGAAAAACTGTTTTTT
CDR3 protein: CASRSEADEKLFF

V gene: TRBV19
J gene: TRBJ1-2
D gene: .
clone size: .
CDR3 DNA: TGTGCCAGTAGTACCTTCTATCGGGGGAACTATGGCTACACCTTC
CDR3 protein: CASSTFYRGNYGYTF

V gene: TRBV5-1
J gene: TRBJ2-1
D gene: TRBD2
clone size: once
CDR3 DNA: TGCGCCAGCAGCTCTCCAATTCAAGCGGGGGGGTCCTACAATGAGCAGTTCTTC
CDR3 protein: CASSSPIQAGGSYNEQFF

V gene: TRBV2
J gene: TRBJ2-7
D gene: .
clone size: .
CDR3 DNA: TGTGCCAGCAGAGGGGTAGGCTACGAGCAGTACTTC
CDR3 protein: CASRGVGYEQYF

V gene: TRBV2
J gene: TRBJ2-3
D gene: TRBD1
clone size: .
CDR3 DNA: TGTGCCAGCAGTCCCGACAGGGGGAGGACAGATACGCAGTATTTT
CDR3 protein: CASSPDRGRTDTQYF

V gene: TRBV5-1
J gene: TRBJ1-1
D gene: TRBD1
clone size: .
CDR3 DNA: TGCGCCAGCAGCTTCCCCCGGGACAGGGAGTCCCCTGAAGCTTTCTTT
CDR3 protein: CASSFPRDRESPEAFF